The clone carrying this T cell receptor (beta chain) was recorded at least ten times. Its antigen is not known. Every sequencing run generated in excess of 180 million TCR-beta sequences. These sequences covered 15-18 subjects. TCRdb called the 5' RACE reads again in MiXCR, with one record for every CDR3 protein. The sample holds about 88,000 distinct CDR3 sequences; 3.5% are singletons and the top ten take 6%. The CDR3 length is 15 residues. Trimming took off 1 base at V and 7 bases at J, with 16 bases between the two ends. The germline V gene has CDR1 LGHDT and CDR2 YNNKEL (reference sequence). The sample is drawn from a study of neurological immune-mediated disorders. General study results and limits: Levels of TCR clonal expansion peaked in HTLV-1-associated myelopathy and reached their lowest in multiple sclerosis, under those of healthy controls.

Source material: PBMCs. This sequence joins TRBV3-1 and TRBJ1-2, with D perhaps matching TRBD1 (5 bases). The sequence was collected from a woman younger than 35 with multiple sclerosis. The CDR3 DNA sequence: TGTGCCAGCAGCCAAGCAACAGGTACGGCTGGTGGCTACACCTTC. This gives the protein CASSQATGTAGGYTF. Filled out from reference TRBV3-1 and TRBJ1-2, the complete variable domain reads DTAVSQTPKYLVTQMGNDKSIKCEQNLGHDTMYWYKQDSKKFLKIMFSYNNKELIINETVPNRFSPKSPDKAHLNLHINSLELGDSAVYFCASSQATGTAGGYTFGSGTRLTVV.